These 22 T cell receptor beta chains came from one sample sequenced in a study of human T cells and chemical hapten exposure. TCRdb reanalysed the RACE reads using MiXCR and keeps one entry per CDR3 protein. In the table there are 200,000 to 300,000 distinct CDR3 sequences, about 8.1% of which are singletons. Time point described: pre-sensitization, week 0. The treatment denotes: therapeutic diphenylcyclopropenone sensitization with weekly scalp DPC. Sequences were derived from whole blood, sampled in connection with sensitization to the hapten diphenylcyclopropenone (DPC). These receptors all stem from a woman in her thirties or forties with alopecia areata. Some clones in this sample may be carry-over from other donors' samples.

This chain joins TRBV7-9 and TRBJ2-2; 13 nucleotides agree with TRBD2. The length of the CDR3 is 17 residues. CDR1 is SEHNR and CDR2 is FQNEAQ in the germline V gene (reference sequence). Trimming removed 6 bases from V and 7 bases from J; junction bases left unmatched: 11. The CDR3 DNA reads TGTGCCAGCAGTTTTTCCGGGACTAGCGGGACTGGCGGGGAGCTGTTTTTT. Residues: CASSFSGTSGTGGELFF.

This clonotype has just a few counts. DNA for the CDR3: TGTGCCAGCAGCTTAGTGGCAGGGAGGCGGCAAGAGACCCAGTACTTC. Residues: CASSLVAGRRQETQYF. The chain is built from TRBV7-2 and TRBJ2-5; D perhaps matches TRBD2 (6 bases). The CDR3 sequence is 16 residues long. Germline loops: CDR1 SGHTA, CDR2 FQGNSA. V gave up 1 base and J gave up 2 bases, with 14 bases separating them.

This clonotype was observed a single time. V and J are TRBV24-1 and TRBJ2-1; D ambiguous. This CDR3 contains 14 residues. CDR1 is KGHDR, CDR2 SFDVKD, per germline. The V and J ends lost 1 base and 6 bases respectively, with 9 bases between them. The CDR3 reads CATSDFRAVNEQFF. CDR3 nucleotides: TGTGCCACCAGTGATTTTAGGGCAGTCAATGAGCAGTTCTTC.

This clonotype was observed a handful of times. V is TRBV2 and J is TRBJ2-7; D gene uncertain. Germline assignment: CDR1 SNHLY and CDR2 FYNNEI. V was clipped by 1 base and J by 3 bases, with 4 bases between them. The CDR3 runs 12 residues. This CDR3 reads CASSEGGYEQYF. The CDR3 bases are TGTGCCAGCAGTGAAGGGGGCTACGAGCAGTACTTC.

The CDR3 region is CSAPGQAPYEQYF. CDR3 nucleotides: TGCAGTGCCCCGGGACAGGCCCCCTACGAGCAGTACTTC. The V call is TRBV20-1, the J call TRBJ2-7; TRBD1 agrees at 8 bases. Per germline, CDR1 DFQATT and CDR2 SNEGSKA (reference sequence). V gave up 6 bases and J gave up 2 bases; unmatched junction bases: 6. The CDR3 is 13 amino acids.

This clonotype was picked up a small number of times. The chain employs TRBV5-1 and TRBJ2-3; perhaps TRBD2 as D (6 bases). The CDR3 length is 16 residues. Trimming removed 0 bases at V and 6 bases at J, with 17 bases between. Germline V CDR1 and CDR2: SGHRS, YFSETQ. In DNA, the CDR3 is TGCGCCAGCAGCTTGGAGTCCAGGAGGGCCCTCGATACGCAGTATTTT. Its translation: CASSLESRRALDTQYF.

The chain carries TRBV27 and TRBJ2-7; 7 bases match TRBD1. CDR3 length: 14 residues. The trim removed 3 bases at V and 8 bases at J, leaving 10 bases unmatched. The germline V gene encodes CDR1 MNHEY and CDR2 SMNVEV (reference sequence). Written as DNA, the CDR3 is TGTGCCAGCAGTTTCGAGGGGGCGAACAGTAAGCAGTACTTC. This codes for CASSFEGANSKQYF.

The CDR3, as DNA: TGCGCCACCGCGCCTACGGGGGGCTCCTACAATGAGCAGTTCTTC. Translated: CATAPTGGSYNEQFF. This chain uses TRBV5-1 with TRBJ2-1; 7 bases align to TRBD2. The ends lost 9 bases at V and 0 bases at J; junction bases unmatched: 9. CDR3 length equals 15 residues. Germline V gene data show CDR1 as SGHRS and CDR2 as YFSETQ.

The chain links TRBV10-3 to TRBJ1-1; D is unclear. This CDR3 has 12 amino acids. V was trimmed by 4 bases and J by 0 bases, leaving 3 bases between them. In germline, CDR1 is ENHRY, CDR2 SYGVKD. The CDR3 DNA is TGTGCCATCAGTGGGCTGAACACTGAAGCTTTCTTT. Translating gives CAISGLNTEAFF.

This clonotype was observed a handful of times. The chain couples TRBV28 to TRBJ1-6; 7 bases match TRBD1. CDR1 and CDR2 from the germline V gene are MDHEN and SYDVKM. The CDR3 covers 15 residues. The V and J ends lost 2 bases and 4 bases, in that order; junction bases with no gene match: 2. CDR3 region: CASSLGDRYNSPLHF. The CDR3 coding sequence is TGTGCCAGCAGTTTAGGGGACAGATATAATTCACCCCTCCACTTT.

The chain links TRBV27 to TRBJ1-1; TRBD1 might be the D (5 bases). The CDR3 covers 13 residues. V dropped 5 bases and J dropped 8 bases, with 15 bases sitting between them. Germline CDR1 MNHEY, CDR2 SMNVEV (reference sequence). For the CDR3, the DNA is TGTGCCAGCAGTCTGGGGCCAAGATCCGAAGCTTTCTTT. It is translated as CASSLGPRSEAFF.

This clonotype was detected a few times. This sequence joins TRBV7-9 and TRBJ2-3, with D tentatively TRBD1 (6 bases). Germline V gives CDR1 SEHNR, CDR2 FQNEAQ (reference sequence). V was clipped by 4 bases and J by 5 bases, with 10 bases between them. This CDR3 region has 13 residues. The CDR3 DNA reads as TGTGCCAGCAGCTCAGGACAGAAAGATACGCAGTATTTT. This gives the protein CASSSGQKDTQYF.

This clonotype was counted between two and nine times. The rearrangement uses TRBV2 and TRBJ1-1, with D tentatively TRBD1 (5 bases). Germline CDR1 SNHLY, CDR2 FYNNEI. This CDR3 contains 15 residues. V was clipped by 4 bases and J by 7 bases, with 19 bases between them. The CDR3 spells CASSGGGAPGDEAFF. The CDR3, as DNA: TGTGCCAGCAGTGGAGGAGGGGCGCCGGGGGATGAAGCTTTCTTT.

The V gene is TRBV15, the J gene TRBJ2-1; a weak D match, TRBD1 (5 bases). Germline V gives CDR1 LNHNV, CDR2 YYDKDF (reference sequence). The V end lost 0 bases, the J end lost 12 bases, and 12 bases lay between the germline ends. This CDR3 comprises 13 residues. The CDR3 DNA follows: TGTGCCACCAGCAGAGACGTTAGGGGTTTGCAGTTCTTC. Protein sequence: CATSRDVRGLQFF.

The chain is built from TRBV7-8 and TRBJ1-2; no firm D call. Trimming took off 5 bases at V and 6 bases at J, with 13 bases between the two ends. This CDR3 is 13 amino acids long. Per germline, CDR1 SGHVS and CDR2 FQNEAQ. CDR3 DNA sequence: TGTGCCAGCAGCCCCGCCCGAAGAGATGGCTACACCTTC. Residues: CASSPARRDGYTF.

This clonotype has ten or more counts. The V gene is TRBV7-2, the J gene TRBJ1-1; D unclear. Germline assignment: CDR1 SGHTA and CDR2 FQGNSA. The CDR3 is 14 residues long. V lost 5 bases and J 8 bases, leaving 18 bases between the germline ends. The CDR3 region has the DNA TGTGCCAGCAGCCCTCAATGGGCCGGCCGGGAAGCTTTCTTT. Its protein is CASSPQWAGREAFF. The full variable domain, its missing parts supplied by reference TRBV7-2 and TRBJ1-1, is GAGVSQSPSNKVTEKGKDVELRCDPISGHTALYWYRQSLGQGLEFLIYFQGNSAPDKSGLPSDRFSAERTGGSVSTLTIQRTQQEDSAVYLCASSPQWAGREAFFGQGTRLTVV.

This clonotype was detected a few times. The rearrangement joins TRBV5-6 to TRBJ2-7; maybe TRBD2 (6 bases). This CDR3 comprises 13 residues. V shed 4 bases and J shed 5 bases, with 13 bases lying between them. Germline lookup yields CDR1 SGHDT and CDR2 YYEEEE. Here the CDR3 reads CASSIGGADEQYF. The CDR3, as DNA: TGTGCCAGCAGCATCGGCGGGGCGGACGAGCAGTACTTC.

The table lists this clonotype with a few counts. The chain employs TRBV5-4 and TRBJ2-7; 7 bases match TRBD1. J was trimmed by 3 bases and V by 3 bases; bases with no gene match: 3. CDR3 size: 13 residues. Germline V gene data show CDR1 as SGHNT and CDR2 as YYREEE (reference sequence). CDR3 region: CASSSGTDYEQYF. The CDR3 region has the DNA TGTGCCAGCAGCTCCGGGACAGACTACGAGCAGTACTTC. Full variable domain (outside the CDR3, taken from reference TRBV5-4 and TRBJ2-7): ETGVTQSPTHLIKTRGQQVTLRCSSQSGHNTVSWYQQALGQGPQFIFQYYREEENGRGNFPPRFSGLQFPNYSSELNVNALELDDSALYLCASSSGTDYEQYFGPGTRLTVT.

This clonotype was recorded a few times. V and J are TRBV6-5 and TRBJ1-4, with a possible D match to TRBD1 (5 bases). V was shortened by 6 bases and J by 7 bases, with 18 bases between the two germline ends. Germline loops: CDR1 MNHEY, CDR2 SVGAGI. The CDR3 sequence is 15 residues long. CDR3 coding DNA: TGTGCCAGCAGCCGGACATTATTCCCAGGTGAAAAACTGTTTTTT. As protein: CASSRTLFPGEKLFF.

This sequence joins TRBV28 and TRBJ2-4; 9 nucleotides match TRBD2. In germline, CDR1 is MDHEN, CDR2 SYDVKM. CDR3 length: 20 residues. The J segment lost 6 bases and the V segment lost 8 bases, leaving 26 bases of the junction unmatched. The DNA of the CDR3 is TGTGCCAGCCTCATCTACCACCCCGAACTAGCGGGTCGAAGGAGAAACATTCAGTACTTC. It encodes CASLIYHPELAGRRRNIQYF. The full variable domain, with the rest looked up from reference TRBV28 and TRBJ2-4, is DVKVTQSSRYLVKRTGEKVFLECVQDMDHENMFWYRQDPGLGLRLIYFSYDVKMKEKGDIPEGYSVSREKKERFSLILESASTNQTSMYLCASLIYHPELAGRRRNIQYFGAGTRLSVL.

The sample holds many counts of this clonotype. This chain uses TRBV24-1 with TRBJ1-1, with a tentative D call TRBD1 (6 bases). In germline, CDR1 is KGHDR, CDR2 SFDVKD. The ends were cut back, 4 bases at V and 5 bases at J, with 10 bases in the middle. The CDR3 runs 13 residues. This CDR3 reads CATSESRGTEAFF. The CDR3 coding sequence is TGTGCCACCAGTGAGAGCAGGGGTACTGAAGCTTTCTTT.

This chain connects TRBV20-1 to TRBJ2-5, with D unclear. Germline V gives CDR1 DFQATT, CDR2 SNEGSKA (reference sequence). V lost 0 bases and J lost 12, with 11 bases in between. The CDR3 spans 11 residues. This chain's CDR3 is CSARDANNKYF. CDR3 nucleotide sequence: TGCAGTGCTAGAGATGCGAACAATAAGTACTTC.